The TCR beta chain under discussion was sequenced for a study of blood T cell repertoires in COVID-19 (dated by TCRdb to about 2020). In terms of the full investigation: Samples covering the acute and convalescent phases of COVID-19 were provided by collaborators in the United States, Italy and Spain. A freely available public database, intended as a resource for researchers studying the immune response to SARS-CoV-2, is where the repertoires were released. Where available, HLA class I and class II types were taken from metadata supplied by the sample provider and were not determined by assay-based typing. The samples were drawn from two sources: the first 160 participants of the ongoing ImmuneRACE study, and 1,254 subjects contributed by 6 global collaborators. The material from the prospective study consisted of cDNA or gDNA derived from T cells, B-cell-depleted T cells, or PBMCs. The dataset comprised deeply sampled blood TCRbeta repertoires from subjects exposed to, actively infected with, or recovered from COVID-19. A de-identified subject ID, COVID-19 status, age in years and sex were almost always included in the sample metadata.

Overall study results and their limits: The quantity of clinical and demographic metadata differed by source and by participant and was supplied without curation.

Measured from the cysteine to the phenylalanine, the CDR3 is 13 residues long. The DNA shown is the 39-base CDR3, in frame from base 1. In the germline V gene, CDR1 corresponds to SQVTM and CDR2 to ANQGSEA. Trimming removed 3 bases from V and 9 bases from J; the gene matches leave 3 bases unexplained. Each collaborating institution followed its own protocols to collect whole blood in K2EDTA tubes. Collaborator samples were shipped for TCRbeta analysis as frozen whole blood, isolated PBMCs, or DNA extracted from either sample type. TCRbeta CDR3 regions were amplified from genomic DNA using the immunoSEQ Assay, a bias-controlled multiplex PCR. Per the original workflow: Nucleated cell counts per sample were estimated from amplification of reference gene primers within the assay. To quantify the absolute abundance of each unique TCRbeta CDR3 rearrangement, sequence reads were collapsed and filtered. For each sample, productive Simpson clonality was calculated by taking the square root of Simpson's diversity index across productive rearrangements. TCRdb took over this immuneACCESS table, retaining in-frame rearrangements with V and J assigned. Such tables are incomplete; in checked studies, under half of the missing clones stem from an unresolved V gene, and the remainder is unexplained. V and J calls and clone size are given by that table; D and trimming were obtained from the DNA. Across this sample there are over 95,000 clones, with approximately 84% seen only once. 1.5% to 1.7% of the sample is taken by the ten largest.

This clone was seen a handful of times. The target of this receptor is not known. No quality values exist for individual bases; no much larger clone is one base distant. Rearrangement joined TRBV29-1 to TRBJ2-1, with 12 bases in between that match TRBD1. The TCR sequence derives from a man aged 45-65 years with acute or convalescent COVID-19. Sequenced: peripheral blood. The CDR3 protein sequence reads: CSVEGQGAGEQFF. The nucleotides read TGCAGCGTTGAGGGACAGGGGGCTGGTGAGCAGTTCTTC.